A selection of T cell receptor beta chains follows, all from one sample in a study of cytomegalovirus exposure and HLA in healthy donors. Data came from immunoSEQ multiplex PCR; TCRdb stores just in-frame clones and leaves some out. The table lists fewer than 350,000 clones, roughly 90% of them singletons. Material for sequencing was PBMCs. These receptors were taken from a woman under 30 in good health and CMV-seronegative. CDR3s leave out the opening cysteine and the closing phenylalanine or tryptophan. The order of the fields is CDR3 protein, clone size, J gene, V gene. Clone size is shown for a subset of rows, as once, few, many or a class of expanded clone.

CDR3: ASSPGLGGNTEAF; size: .; J: TRBJ1-1; V: TRBV19
CDR3: ASSFRSPGELF; size: .; J: TRBJ2-2; V: TRBV27
CDR3: ASSVTAGPPYNEQF; size: .; J: TRBJ2-1; V: TRBV9
CDR3: ASSSLRQSFTYEQY; size: .; J: TRBJ2-7; V: TRBV27
CDR3: ASSETGVHQPQH; size: .; J: TRBJ1-5; V: TRBV6-1
CDR3: ASSKQAGRNEAF; size: .; J: TRBJ1-1; V: TRBV19
CDR3: ASSDRLAGAWNTGELF; size: .; J: TRBJ2-2; V: TRBV6-4
CDR3: ASSLEYDRKPSGANVLT; size: .; J: TRBJ2-6; V: TRBV5-6
CDR3: ASSYSRRTGLNHEQY; size: once; J: TRBJ2-7; V: TRBV6-9
CDR3: ASSQPWGGRHEKLF; size: once; J: TRBJ1-4; V: TRBV4-1
CDR3: ASSLGAGANYGYT; size: .; J: TRBJ1-2; V: TRBV11-2
CDR3: ASSTRQGAYEQY; size: .; J: TRBJ2-7; V: TRBV5-4